Each of the 31 T cell receptor beta chains below was sequenced from the same sample in a study of blood T cells in healthy people across ages. It was with a sample-barcoded 5' primer and a J-beta primer mix that a second PCR of roughly 7 to 11 cycles was run. A single record per CDR3 protein comes from TCRdb applying MiXCR to the 5' RACE reads. The data contain approximately 690,000 distinct CDR3 sequences, 40% to 45% of them singletons. Sequencing input: blood. Receptor source: a man older than 75 in good health.

In its sample, this clonotype was seen a few times. This chain uses TRBV7-2 with TRBJ2-3, with 10 positions matching TRBD2. This CDR3 spans 17 amino acids. CDR1 is SGHTA and CDR2 is FQGNSA in the germline V gene. J gave up 0 bases and V 3 bases, and 6 bases lay outside the gene matches. CDR3 amino acids: CASSLSSGGTSTDTQYF. The CDR3, as DNA: TGTGCCAGCAGCTTGTCTAGCGGGGGAACTAGCACAGATACGCAGTATTTT.

The rearrangement uses TRBV6-5 and TRBJ2-3; 8 bases are a match to TRBD2. The CDR3 consists of 15 residues. Germline V CDR1 and CDR2: MNHEY, SVGAGI. The junction had 7 bases not matched to a gene; V was cut back by 6 bases and J by 2 bases. Here the CDR3 DNA reads TGTGCCAGCAGCCCAGCGGGGGCTGACACAGATACGCAGTATTTT. Translation gives CASSPAGADTDTQYF.

The J gene is TRBJ2-1, the V gene TRBV20-1; TRBD2 matches at 8 bases. The V gene's germline CDR1 is DFQATT and CDR2 SNEGSKA (reference sequence). This CDR3 has 16 amino acids. V trimming: 1 base; J trimming: 4 bases; junction bases outside the gene matches: 9. In DNA, the CDR3 is TGCAGTGCTAGAGTCCCCCGGGGGGGCCGTTACAATGAGCAGTTCTTC. Translated, it gives CSARVPRGGRYNEQFF.

The chain uses TRBV4-3 and TRBJ2-6; D not certain. The CDR3 spans 17 residues. The V end lost 1 base, the J end lost 0 bases, and 10 bases lay between the germline ends. Germline-derived CDR1 and CDR2 are LGHNA and YSLEER. CDR3 coding DNA: TGCGCCAGCAGCCAAGCAAACAGACCCTCTGGGGCCAACGTCCTGACTTTC. Translated, it gives CASSQANRPSGANVLTF.

This clonotype came up a few times. This chain joins TRBV7-2 and TRBJ1-4, with D unclear. Trimming took off 3 bases at V and 8 bases at J, with 10 bases between the two ends. This CDR3 contains 13 residues. Germline lookup yields CDR1 SGHTA and CDR2 FQGNSA. The CDR3 is CASSFSSDEKLFF. CDR3 coding DNA: TGTGCCAGCAGCTTTTCAAGTGACGAAAAACTGTTTTTT.

The chain joins TRBV10-3 to TRBJ2-1, with 8 bases matching TRBD1. Germline V CDR1 and CDR2: ENHRY, SYGVKD. V lost 11 bases to trimming and J lost 15 bases; unmatched junction nucleotides: 12. This CDR3 contains 11 residues. The CDR3 region is CAGSEDRGLFF. CDR3 bases: TGTGCCGGCAGTGAAGACAGGGGTCTGTTCTTC.

Ten or more counts support this clonotype. The J gene is TRBJ1-2, the V gene TRBV20-1; D is unclear. Trimming pared 0 bases from V and 4 bases from J, leaving 12 bases between. This CDR3 has 14 amino acids. Germline V gives CDR1 DFQATT, CDR2 SNEGSKA (reference sequence). CDR3 nucleotides: TGCAGTGCTAGAGAAGGACGGACCGCCTATGGCTACACCTTC. As protein: CSAREGRTAYGYTF.

A word on this clonotype: Being one base from a much bigger clone, this may be a read error. The V and J genes are TRBV29-1 and TRBJ2-7; D possibly corresponds to TRBD2 (5 bases). The length of the CDR3 is 11 residues. Germline V lookup: CDR1 SQVTM, CDR2 ANQGSEA. Deletions cut 4 bases from V and 10 bases from J, with 14 bases between. The CDR3 sequence: CSVAPEEAQYF. CDR3 DNA: TGCAGCGTTGCTCCTGAGGAGGCCCAGTACTTC.

V is TRBV5-1 and J is TRBJ2-2; D gene unclear. This CDR3 has 15 residues. V dropped 4 bases and J dropped 0 bases, with 10 bases sitting between them. Per germline, CDR1 SGHRS and CDR2 YFSETQ. The chain's CDR3 is CASSPGPSNTGELFF. The DNA for the CDR3 is TGCGCCAGCAGCCCTGGGCCATCGAACACCGGGGAGCTGTTTTTT. The full variable domain, completed using reference TRBV5-1 and TRBJ2-2, is KAGVTQTPRYLIKTRGQQVTLSCSPISGHRSVSWYQQTPGQGLQFLFEYFSETQRNKGNFPGRFSGRQFSNSRSEMNVSTLELGDSALYLCASSPGPSNTGELFFGEGSRLTVL.

As regards this clonotype: A read error may be the cause here, since a much bigger clone is one base away. As DNA, the CDR3 is TGCGCCAGCAGCCGTACGAGCGGGGGGTACAATGAGCAGTACTTC. Translating gives CASSRTSGGYNEQYF. V is TRBV4-1 and J is TRBJ2-5; 9 bases match TRBD2. CDR1 is MGHRA and CDR2 is YSYEKL in the germline V gene. The CDR3 sequence is 15 residues long. After removal of 4 bases from V and 11 bases from J, the junction contained 14 bases not matched to a gene.

V usage is TRBV20-1 and J usage is TRBJ2-1; D is ambiguous. CDR1 and CDR2 from the germline V gene are DFQATT and SNEGSKA (reference sequence). Trimming removed 3 bases from V and 5 bases from J, with 11 bases in between. CDR3 size: 13 residues. As DNA, the CDR3 is TGCAGTGCTAGTCGGCCCCCTCACAATGAGCAGTTCTTC. It translates to CSASRPPHNEQFF.

This clonotype was found many times. The genes are TRBV5-1 and TRBJ2-1; D remains unclear. Trimming removed 0 bases from V and 7 bases from J, with 8 bases in between. The germline V gene has CDR1 SGHRS and CDR2 YFSETQ. CDR3 length equals 13 residues. The CDR3 DNA reads TGCGCCAGCAGCTTGGAGTTCGGGAATGAGCAGTTCTTC. This sequence encodes CASSLEFGNEQFF.

The chain joins TRBV6-6 to TRBJ1-6; TRBD1 matches at 8 bases. Per germline, CDR1 MNHNY and CDR2 SVGAGI (reference sequence). V gave up 7 bases and J gave up 9 bases; unmatched junction bases: 14. This CDR3 is built from 16 residues. The CDR3 sequence: CASTTHGQGALSPLHF. The DNA for the CDR3 is TGTGCCAGCACCACGCACGGGCAGGGGGCCCTTTCACCCCTCCACTTT.

This chain links TRBV7-2 with TRBJ2-5; D remains ambiguous. Per the germline V gene, CDR1 is SGHTA and CDR2 is FQGNSA. V gave up 2 bases and J gave up 11 bases, with 24 bases separating them. This CDR3 spans 16 amino acids. The CDR3 protein is CASSLLFGLTHNEQYF. The CDR3 coding sequence is TGTGCCAGCAGCTTACTTTTTGGATTAACTCACAATGAGCAGTACTTC.

This rearrangement joins TRBV12-3 or TRBV12-4 to TRBJ2-7; 11 positions agree with TRBD1. J gave up 3 bases and V 5 bases, and 6 bases lay outside the gene matches. CDR3 size: 15 residues. CDR3 DNA: TGTGCCAGCAGTCGACCGGGACAGGGGGGCTACGAGCAGTACTTC. It yields the protein CASSRPGQGGYEQYF.

This clonotype was seen more than once but under ten times. This CDR3 reads CASSAARDSNEQFF. CDR3 coding DNA: TGTGCCAGCAGTGCAGCCCGGGACAGCAATGAGCAGTTCTTC. The chain employs TRBV6-2 or TRBV6-3 and TRBJ2-1; TRBD1 matches at 7 bases. The junction had 7 bases not matched to a gene; V was cut back by 5 bases and J by 6 bases. In germline, CDR1 is MNHEY, CDR2 SVGEGT. There are 14 residues in the CDR3.

The gene calls are TRBV14 and TRBJ2-3, with 7 bases identical to TRBD1. Unmatched junction bases numbered 7, after V lost 1 base and J lost 0 bases. This CDR3 has 17 residues. Germline CDR1 SGHDN, CDR2 FVKESK. The DNA of the CDR3 is TGTGCCAGCAGCCAAGGATTAGGGGGCTCTAGCACAGATACGCAGTATTTT. This encodes CASSQGLGGSSTDTQYF.

The chain uses TRBV25-1 and TRBJ2-3; D remains ambiguous. V lost 3 bases and J lost 0, with 13 bases in between. The CDR3 contains 16 residues. CDR1 MGHDK and CDR2 SYGVNS come from the germline V gene. The DNA of the CDR3 is TGTGCCAGCAGTGACCCAGTGGCGGAAAGCACAGATACGCAGTATTTT. Translated, it gives CASSDPVAESTDTQYF.

V usage is TRBV9 and J usage is TRBJ2-1, with 15 bases that match TRBD2. Germline assignment: CDR1 SGDLS and CDR2 YYNGEE. The CDR3 has 16 amino acids. Germline trimming cut 3 bases from V and 4 bases from J; bases unmatched to any gene: 2. CDR3: CASSEGLAGGYNEQFF. CDR3 nucleotide sequence: TGTGCCAGCAGCGAGGGACTAGCGGGGGGTTACAATGAGCAGTTCTTC.

The rearrangement joins TRBV7-6 to TRBJ2-7, with 7 bases fitting TRBD1. The CDR3 is 15 amino acids. Germline V gene data show CDR1 as SGHVS and CDR2 as FNYEAQ. With 4 bases clipped from V and 3 bases from J, the junction kept 9 bases outside the gene matches. This CDR3 is CASSSHPRGNYEQYF. The CDR3, as DNA: TGTGCCAGCAGCTCCCATCCCAGGGGGAACTACGAGCAGTACTTC.

The genes are TRBV4-3 and TRBJ2-7; D remains ambiguous. V lost 3 bases to trimming and J lost 7 bases, with 13 bases between them. The CDR3 has 13 amino acids. CDR1 LGHNA and CDR2 YSLEER come from the germline V gene. The CDR3 sequence: CASSQEFMGEQYF. In nucleotides, the CDR3 is TGCGCCAGCAGCCAGGAATTTATGGGGGAGCAGTACTTC.

The V and J genes are TRBV6-2 or TRBV6-3 and TRBJ1-2; D is uncertain. Germline V gene data show CDR1 as MNHEY and CDR2 as SVGEGT. Trimming cost V 5 bases and J 8 bases, with 15 bases left between them. The CDR3 loop spans 13 amino acids. CDR3 sequence reads: CASSPDSSRGYTF. The CDR3 coding sequence is TGTGCCAGCAGTCCCGATTCTTCTAGAGGCTACACCTTC.

J is TRBJ1-4 and V is TRBV15; D remains unclear. Trimming cost V 3 bases and J 5 bases, with 4 bases left between them. CDR1 and CDR2 (germline): LNHNV, YYDKDF (reference sequence). The CDR3 runs to 12 residues. CDR3 protein: CATSSLNEKLFF. In nucleotides, the CDR3 is TGTGCCACCAGCAGTCTCAATGAAAAACTGTTTTTT.

This rearrangement joins TRBV20-1 to TRBJ2-3; no definite D call. The V end lost 0 bases, the J end lost 11 bases, and 15 bases lay between the germline ends. Germline assignment: CDR1 DFQATT and CDR2 SNEGSKA (reference sequence). The length of the CDR3 is 13 residues. CDR3 nucleotide sequence: TGCAGTGCTAGAGATCGGTACGCCGAAGGGCAGTATTTT. It is translated as CSARDRYAEGQYF.

The CDR3 protein is CSARGQGAGSYEQYF. The CDR3 DNA sequence: TGCAGTGCTAGAGGGCAGGGGGCGGGGTCCTACGAGCAGTACTTC. The rearrangement uses TRBV20-1 and TRBJ2-7, with 8 bases fitting TRBD1. CDR1 is DFQATT, CDR2 SNEGSKA, per germline (reference sequence). The CDR3 loop spans 15 amino acids. Trimming removed 1 base from V and 1 base from J; junction bases left unmatched: 6.

In this sample, this clonotype turned up once. V and J are TRBV13 and TRBJ2-5; D gene uncertain. The germline V gene encodes CDR1 PRHDT and CDR2 FYEKMQ (reference sequence). CDR3 size: 15 residues. Trimming left V 5 bases short and J 1 base short, with 14 bases between. For the CDR3, the DNA is TGTGCCAGCAGCCTTTGGGGAACAGCCCAAGAGACCCAGTACTTC. It codes for CASSLWGTAQETQYF.

A few counts support this clonotype. CDR3 nucleotide sequence: TGTGCCAGCAGTTTATATGGAGTCAGCAATCAGCCCCAGCATTTT. It encodes CASSLYGVSNQPQHF. The chain has TRBV27 and TRBJ1-5, with D unclear. The V gene's germline CDR1 is MNHEY and CDR2 SMNVEV (reference sequence). V lost 1 base, J lost 1 base, and 8 bases lay in between. This CDR3 comprises 15 residues.

Only a few counts were recorded for this clonotype. This chain uses TRBV6-1 with TRBJ2-1; perhaps D is TRBD1 or TRBD2 (5 bases each). V lost 5 bases, J lost 9 bases, and 14 bases lay in between. The CDR3 contains 13 residues. Germline V gives CDR1 MNHNS, CDR2 SASEGT. CDR3 sequence (DNA): TGTGCCAGCAGTACGACTACCAGGGCTGAGCAGTTCTTC. This codes for CASSTTTRAEQFF.

The chain carries TRBV12-5 and TRBJ2-4; the match to TRBD2 covers 7 bases. The DNA end is more similar to TRBJ2-7, so the J call may be wrong. Germline assignment: CDR1 LGHNT and CDR2 FRNRAP. CDR3 size: 12 residues. The CDR3 nucleotides read TGTGCTAGTGCCCGGGGGGACTACGAGCAGTACTTC. It yields the protein CASARGDYEQYF.

The chain links TRBV19 to TRBJ2-7; a possible D gene is TRBD1 (6 bases). The germline V gene encodes CDR1 LNHDA and CDR2 SQIVND (reference sequence). V was cut by 4 bases and J by 1 base, with 11 bases left in between. CDR3 length equals 14 residues. The CDR3 region has the DNA TGTGCCAGTAGTACTATGCAGGGGTCCTACGAGCAGTACTTC. It is translated as CASSTMQGSYEQYF.

The chain links TRBV5-1 to TRBJ2-7; D is tentatively TRBD1 or TRBD2 (5 bases each). The DNA end is a closer match to TRBJ2-5, so the J assignment may be wrong. The length of the CDR3 is 15 residues. Per germline, CDR1 SGHRS and CDR2 YFSETQ. The CDR3 DNA reads as TGCGCCAGCAGCTTCTCGGGACGGCTAGGAGGGACCCAGTACTTC. As protein: CASSFSGRLGGTQYF.